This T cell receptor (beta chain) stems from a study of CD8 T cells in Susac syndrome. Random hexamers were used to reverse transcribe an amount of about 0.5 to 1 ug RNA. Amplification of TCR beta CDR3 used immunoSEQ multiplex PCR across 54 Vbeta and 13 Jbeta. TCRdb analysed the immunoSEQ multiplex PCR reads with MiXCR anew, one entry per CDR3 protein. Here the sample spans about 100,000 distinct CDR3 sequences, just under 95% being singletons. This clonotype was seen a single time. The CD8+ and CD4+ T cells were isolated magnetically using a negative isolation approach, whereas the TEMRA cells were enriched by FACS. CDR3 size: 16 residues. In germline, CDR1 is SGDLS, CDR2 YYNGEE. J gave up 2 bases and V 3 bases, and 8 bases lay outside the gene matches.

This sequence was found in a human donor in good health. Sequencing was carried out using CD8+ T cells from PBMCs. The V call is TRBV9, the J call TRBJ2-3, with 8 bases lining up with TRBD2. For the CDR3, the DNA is TGTGCCAGCAGCGGGCAGCGGGGGCCTGCCACAGATACGCAGTATTTT. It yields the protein CASSGQRGPATDTQYF.